These 22 T cell receptor beta chains were all obtained from the same sample, sequenced in a study of identical twins (dated by TCRdb to between 2015 and 2016). The library was made by 5' RACE. Sequencing was performed on an Illumina HiSeq 2000. Clones were called with MiXCR by TCRdb after fastp trimmed the public reads at Q25, and only in-frame beta chains were retained. For every CDR3 protein sequence, its rows merge into one entry that carries the most common genes and DNA. Counted in this sample were 1.5 million to 2 million distinct CDR3 sequences; more than 30% of them appeared once. The ten largest clones take up 0.27% of the sample. Material: cord blood. Source of these receptors: a newborn girl in good health.

The sample holds a few counts of this clonotype. The chain employs TRBV15 and TRBJ1-2; D not certain. Germline lookup yields CDR1 LNHNV and CDR2 YYDKDF (reference sequence). The V end lost 0 bases, the J end lost 1 base, and 6 bases lay between the germline ends. The length of the CDR3 is 14 residues. CDR3 protein: CATSRDRSNYGYTF. The CDR3 DNA sequence: TGTGCCACCAGCAGAGATCGTAGTAACTATGGCTACACCTTC. The variable domain in full, completed from reference TRBV15 and TRBJ1-2, reads DAMVIQNPRYQVTQFGKPVTLSCSQTLNHNVMYWYQQKSSQAPKLLFHYYDKDFNNEADTPDNFQSRRPNTSFCFLDIRSPGLGDTAMYLCATSRDRSNYGYTFGSGTRLTVV.

This clonotype was counted at least ten times. V gene TRBV2 combines with J gene TRBJ2-3; D is ambiguous. V lost 6 bases and J 0 bases, leaving 16 bases between the germline ends. Germline assignment: CDR1 SNHLY and CDR2 FYNNEI. The CDR3 extends over 16 amino acids. This CDR3 is CASSPMSLRSTDTQYF. The CDR3 DNA reads as TGTGCCAGCAGCCCCATGAGTTTGCGGAGCACAGATACGCAGTATTTT.

The chain carries TRBV20-1 and TRBJ2-1; D gene unclear. Germline CDR1 and CDR2: DFQATT and SNEGSKA (reference sequence). The CDR3 contains 13 residues. The CDR3, as DNA: TGCAGCCAGAGATTTGGGTACGAGGATGAGCAGTTCTTC. It yields the protein CSQRFGYEDEQFF.

The gene calls are TRBV20-1 and TRBJ2-7; no clear D. The CDR3 spans 15 residues. V lost 0 bases and J lost 3, with 15 bases in between. Germline V gene lookup returns CDR1 DFQATT and CDR2 SNEGSKA (reference sequence). CDR3 nucleotide sequence: TGCAGTGCTAGAGATACCCGTAAGGCCCTCTACGAGCAGTACTTC. This encodes CSARDTRKALYEQYF.

There are a few counts of this clonotype. CDR3 protein: CASSSYRDKVADTQYF. The CDR3 nucleotides read TGCGCCAGCAGCTCTTACCGGGACAAGGTCGCAGATACGCAGTATTTT. The V call is TRBV5-1, the J call TRBJ2-3; possible D gene TRBD1, 6 bases. CDR3 length: 16 amino acids. The V gene's germline CDR1 is SGHRS and CDR2 YFSETQ. V shed 3 bases and J shed 4 bases, with 18 bases lying between them.

This chain links TRBV7-9 with TRBJ2-2; no firm D call. There are 18 residues in the CDR3. The ends were cut back, 6 bases at V and 0 bases at J, with 20 bases in the middle. Looked up from germline, CDR1 is SEHNR and CDR2 is FQNEAQ (reference sequence). As DNA, the CDR3 is TGTGCCAGCAGGCCCTTTGGGGTTGAGCTCTCGAACACCGGGGAGCTGTTTTTT. As protein: CASRPFGVELSNTGELFF.

The chain uses TRBV20-1 and TRBJ1-1; D possibly corresponds to TRBD1 (5 bases). Germline V gene lookup returns CDR1 DFQATT and CDR2 SNEGSKA (reference sequence). Trimming removed 0 bases from V and 5 bases from J, with 13 bases in between. This CDR3 is 14 amino acids long. CDR3 bases: TGCAGTGCTAGAGATCCCAGGGCGCCTACTGAAGCTTTCTTT. It codes for CSARDPRAPTEAFF.

This rearrangement joins TRBV7-2 to TRBJ2-3; maybe TRBD2 (6 bases). Germline CDR1 SGHTA, CDR2 FQGNSA. This CDR3 is 15 amino acids long. V lost 6 bases and J lost 2, with 15 bases in between. CDR3 nucleotide sequence: TGTGCCAGCAGACACCAGGACTACGACACAGATACGCAGTATTTT. Residues: CASRHQDYDTDTQYF.

About this clonotype itself: Germline is not matched at one junction end, which may reflect a read error. In nucleotides, the CDR3 is TGTGCCAGCAGCTCTCACCCCAGGGAACCCCGGCATTTT. Amino acids: CASSSHPREPRHF. J is TRBJ1-5 and V is TRBV7-2; D may be TRBD1 (5 bases). The CDR3 contains 13 residues. Germline V gene sequence: CDR1 SGHTA, CDR2 FQGNSA. Based on the CDR3 plus reference TRBV7-2 and TRBJ1-5, the full variable domain is GAGVSQSPSNKVTEKGKDVELRCDPISGHTALYWYRQSLGQGLEFLIYFQGNSAPDKSGLPSDRFSAERTGGSVSTLTIQRTQQEDSAVYLCASSSHPREPRHFGDGTRLSIL.

The chain links TRBV5-1 to TRBJ2-2; 12 bases are a match to TRBD2. V shed 3 bases, J shed 0 bases, and the junction held 0 bases outside the gene matches. The germline CDR1 and CDR2 sequences are SGHRS and YFSETQ. This CDR3 has 16 residues. The DNA of the CDR3 is TGCGCCAGCAGCTCTAGCGGGAGGGCGAACACCGGGGAGCTGTTTTTT. Its translation: CASSSSGRANTGELFF.

The chain combines TRBV4-1 with TRBJ1-2; TRBD1 matches at 8 bases. The germline gives CDR1 MGHRA, CDR2 YSYEKL. The junction had 13 bases not matched to a gene; V was cut back by 0 bases and J by 13 bases. The CDR3 consists of 15 residues. The CDR3 DNA reads as TGCGCCAGCAGCCAAGACCGCCTACGAGTACAGGGGGGCACCTTC. Protein sequence: CASSQDRLRVQGGTF.

This chain connects TRBV11-2 to TRBJ2-2, with 8 nucleotides matching TRBD1. J lost 2 bases, V lost 5 bases, and 4 bases had no gene match. The CDR3 runs to 15 residues. Germline CDR1 reads SGHAT; CDR2 reads FQNNGV. DNA for the CDR3: TGTGCCAGCAGCGACAGGGGCCCCAACACCGGGGAGCTGTTTTTT. Encoded protein: CASSDRGPNTGELFF.

The chain employs TRBV20-1 and TRBJ2-7, with D uncertain. CDR1 and CDR2 (germline): DFQATT, SNEGSKA (reference sequence). V shed 2 bases and J shed 6 bases, with 8 bases lying between them. The CDR3 runs 11 residues. The DNA of the CDR3 is TGCAGTGCTAGACCAGTAGCCGAGCAGTACTTC. Encoded protein: CSARPVAEQYF.

This clonotype was detected ten times or more. The rearrangement links TRBV6-5 to TRBJ1-2, with D tentatively TRBD1 (5 bases). The germline gives CDR1 MNHEY, CDR2 SVGAGI. This CDR3 region has 12 residues. V lost 2 bases and J 7 bases, leaving 8 bases between the germline ends. The CDR3 nucleotides are TGTGCCAGCAGTTACAGGGGATTTGGCTACACCTTC. Amino acid sequence: CASSYRGFGYTF.

This clonotype was observed a handful of times. The genes are TRBV2 and TRBJ1-1, with D maybe TRBD1 (6 bases). This CDR3 has 14 amino acids. V was pared by 9 bases and J by 0 bases, with 14 bases between. The germline CDR1 and CDR2 sequences are SNHLY and FYNNEI. DNA for the CDR3: TGTGCCAGTGGGCAGGGGCTATTGAACACTGAAGCTTTCTTT. As protein: CASGQGLLNTEAFF. The variable domain in full, completed from reference TRBV2 and TRBJ1-1, reads EPEVTQTPSHQVTQMGQEVILRCVPISNHLYFYWYRQILGQKVEFLVSFYNNEISEKSEIFDDQFSVERPDGSNFTLKIRSTKLEDSAMYFCASGQGLLNTEAFFGQGTRLTVV.

This clonotype was observed at least ten times. The chain recombines TRBV12-3 or TRBV12-4 with TRBJ1-2, with D uncertain. Trimming pared 10 bases from V and 4 bases from J, leaving 10 bases between. The CDR3 runs to 11 residues. The CDR3 DNA reads TGTGCCACAGAGGTCCTCTATGGCTACACCTTC. Protein product: CATEVLYGYTF.

This clonotype was detected a few times. This chain joins TRBV20-1 and TRBJ2-1; tentative D call: TRBD2 (6 bases). Germline CDR1 reads DFQATT; CDR2 reads SNEGSKA (reference sequence). Trimming took 3 bases from V and 9 from J, leaving 12 bases between them. CDR3 size: 12 residues. The CDR3 DNA reads as TGCAGTGCTAGCGGGAGCGTCGGTGAGCAGTTCTTC. Protein: CSASGSVGEQFF.

This clonotype was detected a few times. The chain joins TRBV10-2 to TRBJ1-5; the D gene is possibly TRBD1 (6 bases). There are 18 residues in the CDR3. V was clipped by 0 bases and J by 0 bases, with 15 bases between them. The germline V gene has CDR1 WSHSY and CDR2 SAAADI. CDR3 DNA sequence: TGCGCCAGCAGTGAGTCGACAGGACGTAGGTATAGCAATCAGCCCCAGCATTTT. Its translation is CASSESTGRRYSNQPQHF.

The chain has TRBV6-6 and TRBJ2-4; TRBD1 matches at 8 bases. The CDR3 sequence is 14 residues long. J lost 6 bases, V lost 7 bases, and 8 bases had no gene match. Germline lookup yields CDR1 MNHNY and CDR2 SVGAGI (reference sequence). CDR3: CASTPDRVGNIQYF. CDR3 DNA: TGTGCCAGCACCCCGGACAGGGTGGGAAACATTCAGTACTTC.

This chain joins TRBV6-1 and TRBJ2-7, with 9 bases lining up with TRBD2. CDR3 size: 16 residues. CDR1 MNHNS and CDR2 SASEGT come from the germline V gene. J gave up 0 bases and V 2 bases, and 5 bases lay outside the gene matches. The CDR3 sequence is CASSESLAGPSYEQYF. As DNA, the CDR3 is TGTGCCAGCAGTGAAAGCCTAGCGGGGCCCTCCTACGAGCAGTACTTC.

This clonotype was observed a handful of times. The CDR3 loop reads CSARGLAGGRADTQYF. The DNA for the CDR3 is TGCAGTGCTAGAGGACTAGCGGGGGGCCGCGCAGATACGCAGTATTTT. The rearrangement links TRBV20-1 to TRBJ2-3; 13 bases agree with TRBD2. Trimming removed 1 base from V and 4 bases from J; junction bases left unmatched: 5. This CDR3 is 16 amino acids long. Germline V lookup: CDR1 DFQATT, CDR2 SNEGSKA (reference sequence).

A few counts support this clonotype. This chain connects TRBV7-2 to TRBJ2-1; no clear D gene. CDR1 and CDR2 (germline): SGHTA, FQGNSA. V was cut by 3 bases and J by 3 bases, with 9 bases left in between. CDR3 length equals 14 residues. Here the CDR3 DNA reads TGTGCCAGCAGCTTTAGTTCCCTCTACAATGAGCAGTTCTTC. Amino acids: CASSFSSLYNEQFF.